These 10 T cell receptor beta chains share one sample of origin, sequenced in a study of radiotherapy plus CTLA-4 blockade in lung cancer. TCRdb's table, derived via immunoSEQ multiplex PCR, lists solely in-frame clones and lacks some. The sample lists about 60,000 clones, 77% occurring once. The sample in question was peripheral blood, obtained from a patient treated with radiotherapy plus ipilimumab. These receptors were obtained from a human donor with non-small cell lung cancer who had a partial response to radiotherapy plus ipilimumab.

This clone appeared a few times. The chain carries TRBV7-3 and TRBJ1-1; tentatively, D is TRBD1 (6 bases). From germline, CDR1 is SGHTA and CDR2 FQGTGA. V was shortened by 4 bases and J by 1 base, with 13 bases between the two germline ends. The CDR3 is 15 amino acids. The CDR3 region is CASSSADSENTEAFF. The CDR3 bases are TGTGCCAGCAGCTCGGCGGACAGCGAGAACACTGAAGCTTTCTTT.

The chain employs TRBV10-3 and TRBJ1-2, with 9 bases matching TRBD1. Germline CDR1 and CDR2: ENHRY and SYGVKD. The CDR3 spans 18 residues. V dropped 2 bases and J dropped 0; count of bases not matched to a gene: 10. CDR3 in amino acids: CAISEGGTGTVTNYGYTF. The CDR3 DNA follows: TGTGCCATCAGTGAGGGAGGGACAGGGACAGTTACTAACTATGGCTACACCTTC.

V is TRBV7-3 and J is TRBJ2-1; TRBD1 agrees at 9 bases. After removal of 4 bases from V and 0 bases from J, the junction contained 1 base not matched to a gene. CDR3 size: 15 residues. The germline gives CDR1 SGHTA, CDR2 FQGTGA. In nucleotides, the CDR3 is TGTGCCAGCAGCTCGGGACAGGGCTCCTACAATGAGCAGTTCTTC. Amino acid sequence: CASSSGQGSYNEQFF.

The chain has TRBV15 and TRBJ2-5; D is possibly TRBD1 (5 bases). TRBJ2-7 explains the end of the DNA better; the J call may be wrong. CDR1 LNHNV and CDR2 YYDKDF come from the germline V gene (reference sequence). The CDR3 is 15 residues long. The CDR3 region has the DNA TGTGCCACCAGCAGAGTCGGCAGGGACTCCTACGAGCAGTACTTC. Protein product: CATSRVGRDSYEQYF.

The CDR3 nucleotides are TGCAGCGTTGAATCTGGGAGGAATCAGCCCCAGCATTTT. Encoded protein: CSVESGRNQPQHF. The chain combines TRBV29-1 with TRBJ1-5; D gene ambiguous. Trimming cost V 2 bases and J 4 bases, with 9 bases left between them. This CDR3 region has 13 residues. Looked up from germline, CDR1 is SQVTM and CDR2 is ANQGSEA.

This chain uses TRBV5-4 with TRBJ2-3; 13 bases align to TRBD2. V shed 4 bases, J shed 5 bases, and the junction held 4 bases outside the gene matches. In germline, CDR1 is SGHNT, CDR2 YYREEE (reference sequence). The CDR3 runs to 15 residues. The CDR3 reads CASSQLAGGRDTQYF. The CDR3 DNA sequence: TGTGCCAGCAGCCAACTAGCGGGGGGGCGAGATACGCAGTATTTT.

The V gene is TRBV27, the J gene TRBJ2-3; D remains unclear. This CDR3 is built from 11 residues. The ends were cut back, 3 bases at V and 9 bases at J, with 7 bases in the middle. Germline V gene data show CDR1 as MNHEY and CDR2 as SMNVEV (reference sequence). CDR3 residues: CASSFPPTQYF. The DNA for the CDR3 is TGTGCCAGCAGTTTCCCCCCAACGCAGTATTTT.

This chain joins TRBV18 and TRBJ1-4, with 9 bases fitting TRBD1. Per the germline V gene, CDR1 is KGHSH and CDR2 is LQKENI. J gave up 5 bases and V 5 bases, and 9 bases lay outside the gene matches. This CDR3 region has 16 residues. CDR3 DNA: TGTGCCAGCTCATCGAGCATGACAGGGGGAAATGAAAAACTGTTTTTT. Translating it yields CASSSSMTGGNEKLFF.

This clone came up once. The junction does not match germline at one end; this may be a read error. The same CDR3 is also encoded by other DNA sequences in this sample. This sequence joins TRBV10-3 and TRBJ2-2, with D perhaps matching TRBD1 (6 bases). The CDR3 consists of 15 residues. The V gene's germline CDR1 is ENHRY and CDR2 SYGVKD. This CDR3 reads CAITPDRTNTGELFF. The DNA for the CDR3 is TGTGCTATCACACCGGACAGAACGAACACCGGGGAGCTGTTTTTT.

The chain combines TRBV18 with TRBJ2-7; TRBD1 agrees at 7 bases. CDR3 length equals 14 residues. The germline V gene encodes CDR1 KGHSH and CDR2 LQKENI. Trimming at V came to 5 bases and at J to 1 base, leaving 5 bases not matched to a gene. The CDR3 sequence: CASSRDRASYEQYF. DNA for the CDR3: TGTGCCAGCTCAAGGGACAGAGCTTCCTACGAGCAGTACTTC.